A selection of T cell receptor beta chains follows, all from one sample in a study of CD8 T cells in ankylosing spondylitis. TCRdb passed the 5' RACE reads through MiXCR, listing each CDR3 protein once. The sample carries about 450,000 distinct CDR3 sequences, roughly 26% recorded once. The sequencing sample was made of blood, either unsorted or a sorted T cell fraction (not recorded which). These receptors were collected from a male donor with ankylosing spondylitis. Each CDR3 is given with its conserved first and last residue. D genes are given only for firm matches. For some rows the clone size is stated as once, few or many, or as a class when expanded; others skip it.

j_call: TRBJ2-1
clone_size: NA
d_call: TRBD2
v_call: TRBV5-4
cdr3_nt: TGTGCCAGCAGCTTGGAGGGTAGCGGGCTAGCAAACTCCTACAATGAGCAGTTCTTC
cdr3_aa: CASSLEGSGLANSYNEQFF

j_call: TRBJ2-5
clone_size: few
d_call: NA
v_call: TRBV11-2
cdr3_nt: TGTGCCAGCAGCTTAGATCCAGACGAGACCCAGTACTTC
cdr3_aa: CASSLDPDETQYF

j_call: TRBJ2-7
clone_size: NA
d_call: NA
v_call: TRBV12-3/TRBV12-4
cdr3_nt: TGTGCCAGCGGCCGGGGTGTAGGGAATTACGAGCAGTACTTC
cdr3_aa: CASGRGVGNYEQYF

j_call: TRBJ2-7
clone_size: many
d_call: NA
v_call: TRBV29-1
cdr3_nt: TGCAGCGTTGAGGGGACTCCCGGTTTCGAGCAGTACTTC
cdr3_aa: CSVEGTPGFEQYF

j_call: TRBJ2-7
clone_size: few
d_call: TRBD2
v_call: TRBV4-1
cdr3_nt: TGCGCCAGCAGCCAAGAGCTAGCGGGAGTTCAATCCGAGCAGTACTTC
cdr3_aa: CASSQELAGVQSEQYF

j_call: TRBJ2-1
clone_size: few
d_call: NA
v_call: TRBV30
cdr3_nt: TGTGCCTGGAGTGGAGGACTCATAAGTCCCTACAATGAGCAGTTCTTC
cdr3_aa: CAWSGGLISPYNEQFF

j_call: TRBJ1-5
clone_size: NA
d_call: NA
v_call: TRBV6-2/TRBV6-3
cdr3_nt: TGTGCCAGCGGGGATCCGAACAATCAGCCCCAGCATTTT
cdr3_aa: CASGDPNNQPQHF

j_call: TRBJ2-7
clone_size: once
d_call: TRBD2
v_call: TRBV15
cdr3_nt: TGTGCCACCAGCCCGACTAGCGGGAGGGCTTACGAGCAGTACTTC
cdr3_aa: CATSPTSGRAYEQYF

j_call: TRBJ2-6
clone_size: NA
d_call: NA
v_call: TRBV24-1
cdr3_nt: TGTGCCACCAGTGATCATAACCGACAGAAGGCTGGGGCCAACGTCCTGACTTTC
cdr3_aa: CATSDHNRQKAGANVLTF

j_call: TRBJ1-3
clone_size: NA
d_call: NA
v_call: TRBV29-1
cdr3_nt: TGCAGCGTTCTACAGGGAAACACCATATATTTT
cdr3_aa: CSVLQGNTIYF

j_call: TRBJ1-2
clone_size: NA
d_call: TRBD1
v_call: TRBV20-1
cdr3_nt: TGCAGTGCTCACCCCCGGGACAGGGGGCAAAGTAACTATGGCTACACCTTC
cdr3_aa: CSAHPRDRGQSNYGYTF

j_call: TRBJ1-2
clone_size: NA
d_call: TRBD1
v_call: TRBV24-1
cdr3_nt: TGTGCCACCAGTGATCCGACAGGGGAGTATGGCTACACCTTC
cdr3_aa: CATSDPTGEYGYTF

j_call: TRBJ2-1
clone_size: NA
d_call: NA
v_call: TRBV5-4
cdr3_nt: TGTGCCAGCAGTTCGGACGGGACTCTCAATGAGCAGTTCTTC
cdr3_aa: CASSSDGTLNEQFF

j_call: TRBJ2-3
clone_size: few
d_call: NA
v_call: TRBV12-3/TRBV12-4
cdr3_nt: TGTGCCAGCAGCCCCACCGGGACCCGCACAGATACGCAGTATTTT
cdr3_aa: CASSPTGTRTDTQYF

j_call: TRBJ2-3
clone_size: many
d_call: NA
v_call: TRBV21-1
cdr3_nt: TGTGCCAGCAGCAAAGAGGGCAGGGAGGGAACAGATACGCAGTATTTT
cdr3_aa: CASSKEGREGTDTQYF

j_call: TRBJ2-3
clone_size: many
d_call: TRBD2
v_call: TRBV6-4
cdr3_nt: TGTGCCAGCAACCCATCACGAAGACTAGCGGGAGACCCCACAGCTAGCACAGATACGCAGTATTTT
cdr3_aa: CASNPSRRLAGDPTASTDTQYF

j_call: TRBJ2-2
clone_size: NA
d_call: TRBD1
v_call: TRBV7-6
cdr3_nt: TGTGCCAGCAGCTTAGGGGGACAGGGAACCGGGGAGCTGTTTTTT
cdr3_aa: CASSLGGQGTGELFF

j_call: TRBJ1-5
clone_size: few
d_call: TRBD1
v_call: TRBV24-1
cdr3_nt: TGTGCCACCAGTGATTTTCAGGGGGCTCATCAGCCCCAGCATTTT
cdr3_aa: CATSDFQGAHQPQHF

j_call: TRBJ2-2
clone_size: NA
d_call: NA
v_call: TRBV5-1
cdr3_nt: TGCGCCAGCAGCTTAAGGGGCAGTGGTGATACCGGGGAGCTGTTTTTT
cdr3_aa: CASSLRGSGDTGELFF

j_call: TRBJ1-2
clone_size: few
d_call: NA
v_call: TRBV3-1
cdr3_nt: TGTGCCAGCAGCCAAGCCAGGGCGGGAGGCTACACCTTC
cdr3_aa: CASSQARAGGYTF

j_call: TRBJ2-1
clone_size: NA
d_call: NA
v_call: TRBV7-9
cdr3_nt: TGTGCCAGCAGCTTATTGACCTTGGTGAGCTACAATGAGCAGTTCTTC
cdr3_aa: CASSLLTLVSYNEQFF

j_call: TRBJ1-2
clone_size: few
d_call: NA
v_call: TRBV15
cdr3_nt: TGTGCCACCAGCCCCGCTAGGGCAAGCAGCTACACCTTC
cdr3_aa: CATSPARASSYTF

j_call: TRBJ2-3
clone_size: NA
d_call: TRBD1
v_call: TRBV5-1
cdr3_nt: TGCGCCAGCAGTTCACAGGGGGCTGTATTCTTAGATACGCAGTATTTT
cdr3_aa: CASSSQGAVFLDTQYF

j_call: TRBJ2-5
clone_size: NA
d_call: TRBD2
v_call: TRBV4-2
cdr3_nt: TGTGCCAGCAGCCAAGATGGGACTAGCGGGAGTGAGACCCAGTACTTC
cdr3_aa: CASSQDGTSGSETQYF

j_call: TRBJ1-2
clone_size: NA
d_call: NA
v_call: TRBV12-3/TRBV12-4
cdr3_nt: TGTGCCAGCACCATGGGGATGCGTGGCCCCCGTGACTATGGCTACACCTTC
cdr3_aa: CASTMGMRGPRDYGYTF

j_call: TRBJ2-7
clone_size: NA
d_call: NA
v_call: TRBV5-1
cdr3_nt: TGCGCCAGCAGCCTAACAGCCCCCTACGAGCAGTACTTC
cdr3_aa: CASSLTAPYEQYF

j_call: TRBJ2-1
clone_size: few
d_call: TRBD2
v_call: TRBV7-7
cdr3_nt: TGTGCCAGCAGTCCCCCCTTAGCGGGAGGCGCCGAGCAGTTCTTC
cdr3_aa: CASSPPLAGGAEQFF

j_call: TRBJ1-2
clone_size: few
d_call: NA
v_call: TRBV29-1
cdr3_nt: TGCAGCGTAGAAGTGGTAGCGGGACGAGGCTACACCTTC
cdr3_aa: CSVEVVAGRGYTF

j_call: TRBJ2-3
clone_size: once
d_call: NA
v_call: TRBV7-9
cdr3_nt: TGTGCCAGCAGCTTGTGGACACCCTTAGGGACAGATACGCAGTATTTT
cdr3_aa: CASSLWTPLGTDTQYF

j_call: TRBJ2-7
clone_size: NA
d_call: NA
v_call: TRBV5-1
cdr3_nt: TGCGCCAGCAGCCCCTCTCAGCGCCACGAGCAGTACTTC
cdr3_aa: CASSPSQRHEQYF

j_call: TRBJ2-7
clone_size: few
d_call: TRBD1
v_call: TRBV20-1
cdr3_nt: TGCAGTGCTACGACAGACAGGGTTTCTAACGAGCAGTACTTC
cdr3_aa: CSATTDRVSNEQYF

j_call: TRBJ2-1
clone_size: NA
d_call: TRBD2
v_call: TRBV12-3/TRBV12-4
cdr3_nt: TGTGCCAGCAGTTTTTGGGGAGGGCACAATGAGCAGTTCTTC
cdr3_aa: CASSFWGGHNEQFF

j_call: TRBJ2-7
clone_size: NA
d_call: TRBD2
v_call: TRBV7-9
cdr3_nt: TGTGCCAGCAGCCCCCCCGGGGGAGGGCCCCTCTCGTACGAGCAGTACTTC
cdr3_aa: CASSPPGGGPLSYEQYF

j_call: TRBJ2-3
clone_size: few
d_call: TRBD2
v_call: TRBV5-1
cdr3_nt: TGCGCCAGCAGGGGTGGACTAGCGGGAAGCACAGATACGCAGTATTTT
cdr3_aa: CASRGGLAGSTDTQYF

j_call: TRBJ1-5
clone_size: NA
d_call: NA
v_call: TRBV5-1
cdr3_nt: TGCGCCAGCAGCTTGGGCCCCAGGGACCTCAATCAGCCCCAGCATTTT
cdr3_aa: CASSLGPRDLNQPQHF

j_call: TRBJ2-1
clone_size: many
d_call: TRBD2
v_call: TRBV5-1
cdr3_nt: TGCGCCAGCAGCTTGGGACTAGCGGGAGCCTACAATGAGCAGTTCTTC
cdr3_aa: CASSLGLAGAYNEQFF

j_call: TRBJ1-5
clone_size: NA
d_call: NA
v_call: TRBV3-1
cdr3_nt: TGTGCCAGCAGCCCTCCGGGGGGAACGGGGCAGCCCCAGCATTTT
cdr3_aa: CASSPPGGTGQPQHF

j_call: TRBJ2-5
clone_size: many
d_call: NA
v_call: TRBV5-1
cdr3_nt: TGTGCCAGCAGCTTTTCGGGCCAAGAGACCCAGTACTTC
cdr3_aa: CASSFSGQETQYF

j_call: TRBJ2-7
clone_size: NA
d_call: NA
v_call: TRBV7-9
cdr3_nt: TGTGCCAGCAGCTTATTTGAGGGGGGCTACGAGCAGTACTTC
cdr3_aa: CASSLFEGGYEQYF

j_call: TRBJ2-1
clone_size: NA
d_call: NA
v_call: TRBV9
cdr3_nt: TGTGCCAGCAGCGTAGGTTCTAGCTCCTACAATGTGCAGTTCTTC
cdr3_aa: CASSVGSSSYNVQFF

j_call: TRBJ1-2
clone_size: few
d_call: TRBD1
v_call: TRBV12-3/TRBV12-4
cdr3_nt: TGTGCCAGCACCCGGACAGGGCTGGGCTACACCTTC
cdr3_aa: CASTRTGLGYTF

j_call: TRBJ2-5
clone_size: NA
d_call: TRBD2
v_call: TRBV7-9
cdr3_nt: TGTGCCAGCAGCCCGGGACTAGCCAACTACCAAGAGACCCAGTACTTC
cdr3_aa: CASSPGLANYQETQYF

j_call: TRBJ2-3
clone_size: few
d_call: NA
v_call: TRBV3-1
cdr3_nt: TGTGCCAGCAGCCAAGTAGCGGCCTCGCAGGATACGCAGTATTTT
cdr3_aa: CASSQVAASQDTQYF

j_call: TRBJ1-2
clone_size: NA
d_call: TRBD1
v_call: TRBV20-1
cdr3_nt: TGCAGTGCAGCACAGGGGGGGGATGGCTACACCTTC
cdr3_aa: CSAAQGGDGYTF

j_call: TRBJ1-2
clone_size: NA
d_call: NA
v_call: TRBV5-1
cdr3_nt: TGCGCCAGCAGCAGCCTCCGGGACGGAACTCATGGCTACACCTTC
cdr3_aa: CASSSLRDGTHGYTF

j_call: TRBJ2-1
clone_size: NA
d_call: NA
v_call: TRBV20-1
cdr3_nt: TGCAGTGCTATACACCGAGCGGGGACAGGAGTTTACAATGAGCAGTTCTTC
cdr3_aa: CSAIHRAGTGVYNEQFF

j_call: TRBJ2-7
clone_size: NA
d_call: TRBD2
v_call: TRBV27
cdr3_nt: TGTGCCAGCAGTCCCTCTCCGGGACTAGCGGCCTACGAGCAGTACTTC
cdr3_aa: CASSPSPGLAAYEQYF

j_call: TRBJ2-3
clone_size: few
d_call: TRBD2
v_call: TRBV20-1
cdr3_nt: TGCAGTGCTAGAGAGGGACTAGCGGTAGATACGCAGTATTTT
cdr3_aa: CSAREGLAVDTQYF

j_call: TRBJ2-4
clone_size: NA
d_call: NA
v_call: TRBV25-1
cdr3_nt: TGTGCCAGCAGTACCACTGGGACGGGGGCAAACATTCAGTACTTC
cdr3_aa: CASSTTGTGANIQYF

j_call: TRBJ1-2
clone_size: NA
d_call: TRBD1
v_call: TRBV27
cdr3_nt: TGTGCCAGCACCGGGACAGGGAATAGCTACACCTTC
cdr3_aa: CASTGTGNSYTF

j_call: TRBJ2-5
clone_size: once
d_call: TRBD2
v_call: TRBV5-1
cdr3_nt: TGCGCCAGCAGCTCATCGGGAGGGGGGGAGACCCAGTACTTC
cdr3_aa: CASSSSGGGETQYF

j_call: TRBJ2-5
clone_size: NA
d_call: NA
v_call: TRBV29-1
cdr3_nt: TGCAGCGTTGTGGAGGGCGGCCAAGAGACCCAGTACTTC
cdr3_aa: CSVVEGGQETQYF

j_call: TRBJ2-2
clone_size: NA
d_call: NA
v_call: TRBV5-1
cdr3_nt: TGCGCCAGCAGCTTGGGGCTGGACGCGAACACCGGGGAGCTGTTTTTT
cdr3_aa: CASSLGLDANTGELFF

j_call: TRBJ2-1
clone_size: NA
d_call: TRBD2
v_call: TRBV25-1
cdr3_nt: TGTGCCAGCAGGGGACTAGCGGGGGCGGATGAGCAGTTCTTC
cdr3_aa: CASRGLAGADEQFF

j_call: TRBJ1-3
clone_size: NA
d_call: NA
v_call: TRBV7-8
cdr3_nt: TGTGCCAGCAGCCCGACGGGTACTTGGGGAAACACCATATATTTT
cdr3_aa: CASSPTGTWGNTIYF

j_call: TRBJ2-5
clone_size: few
d_call: NA
v_call: TRBV7-9
cdr3_nt: TGTGCCAGCAGCTTAGCACAGGATTTCGAGACCCAGTACTTC
cdr3_aa: CASSLAQDFETQYF

j_call: TRBJ1-2
clone_size: NA
d_call: TRBD1
v_call: TRBV12-3/TRBV12-4
cdr3_nt: TGTGCCAGCAGGGCACAGGGGGTCACCTATGGCTACACCTTC
cdr3_aa: CASRAQGVTYGYTF

j_call: TRBJ2-7
clone_size: many
d_call: NA
v_call: TRBV29-1
cdr3_nt: TGCAGCGCTTACGACACCTACTCCTACGAGCAGTACTTC
cdr3_aa: CSAYDTYSYEQYF

j_call: TRBJ1-2
clone_size: few
d_call: NA
v_call: TRBV20-1
cdr3_nt: TGCAGTGCTAGAGATGTGGGGGATGGCTACACCTTC
cdr3_aa: CSARDVGDGYTF

j_call: TRBJ2-3
clone_size: few
d_call: NA
v_call: TRBV12-3/TRBV12-4
cdr3_nt: TGTGCCAGCAGTTTTGCTAGCGTGTCCACAGATACGCAGTATTTT
cdr3_aa: CASSFASVSTDTQYF